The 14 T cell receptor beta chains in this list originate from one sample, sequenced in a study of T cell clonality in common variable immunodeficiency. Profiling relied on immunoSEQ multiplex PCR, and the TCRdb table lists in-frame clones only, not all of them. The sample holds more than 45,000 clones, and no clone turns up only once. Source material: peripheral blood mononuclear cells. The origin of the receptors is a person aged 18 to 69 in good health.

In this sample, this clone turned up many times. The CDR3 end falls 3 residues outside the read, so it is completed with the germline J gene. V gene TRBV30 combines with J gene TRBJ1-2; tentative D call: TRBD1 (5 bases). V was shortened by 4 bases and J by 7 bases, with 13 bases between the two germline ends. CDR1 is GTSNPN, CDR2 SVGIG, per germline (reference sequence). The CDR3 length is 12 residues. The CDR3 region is CAWIKGALGYTF. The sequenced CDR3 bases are TGTGCCTGGATAAAAGGGGCTCTTGGC.

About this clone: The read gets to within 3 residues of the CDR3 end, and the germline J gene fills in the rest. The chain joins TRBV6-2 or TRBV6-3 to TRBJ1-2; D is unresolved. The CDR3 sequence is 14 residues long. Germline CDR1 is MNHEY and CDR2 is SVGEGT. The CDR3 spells CASSLARTLREYTF. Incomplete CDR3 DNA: TGTGCCAGCAGTTTGGCTAGAACTTTACGTGAG.

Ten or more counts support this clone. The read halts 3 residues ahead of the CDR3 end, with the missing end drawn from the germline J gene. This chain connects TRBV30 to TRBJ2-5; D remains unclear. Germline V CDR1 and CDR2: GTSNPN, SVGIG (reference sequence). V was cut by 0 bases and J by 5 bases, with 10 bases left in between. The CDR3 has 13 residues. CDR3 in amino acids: CAWSVRRGETQYF. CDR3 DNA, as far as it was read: TGTGCCTGGAGTGTTCGCCGAGGTGAGACC.

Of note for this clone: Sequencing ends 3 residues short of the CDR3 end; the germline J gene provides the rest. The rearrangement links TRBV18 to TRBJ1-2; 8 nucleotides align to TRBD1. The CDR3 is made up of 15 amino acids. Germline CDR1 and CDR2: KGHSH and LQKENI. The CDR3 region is CASSPPYQGAYDYTF. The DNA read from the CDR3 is TGTGCCAGCTCACCACCGTACCAGGGGGCCTACGAC.

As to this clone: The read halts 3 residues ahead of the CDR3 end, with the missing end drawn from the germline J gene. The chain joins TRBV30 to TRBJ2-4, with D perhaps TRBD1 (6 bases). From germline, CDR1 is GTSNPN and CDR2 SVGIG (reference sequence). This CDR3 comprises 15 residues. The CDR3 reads CACNFQGWPNYGQYF. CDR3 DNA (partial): TGTGCCTGTAATTTCCAGGGGTGGCCTAACTATGGT.

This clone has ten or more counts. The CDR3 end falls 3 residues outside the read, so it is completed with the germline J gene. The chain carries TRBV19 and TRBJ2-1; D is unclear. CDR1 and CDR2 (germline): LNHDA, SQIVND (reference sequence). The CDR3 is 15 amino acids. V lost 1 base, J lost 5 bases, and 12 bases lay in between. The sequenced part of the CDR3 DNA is TGTGCCAGTAGTATAGGAGGCTCTGCCGACAATGAG. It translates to CASSIGGSADNE. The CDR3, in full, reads CASSIGGSADNEQFF.

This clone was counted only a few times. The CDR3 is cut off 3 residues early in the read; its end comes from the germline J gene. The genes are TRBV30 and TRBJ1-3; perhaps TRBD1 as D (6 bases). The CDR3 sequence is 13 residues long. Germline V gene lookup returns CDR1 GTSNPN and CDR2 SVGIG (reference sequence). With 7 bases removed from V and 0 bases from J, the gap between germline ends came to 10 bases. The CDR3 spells CASTGSSGNTIYF. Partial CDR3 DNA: TGTGCCTCCACAGGGAGCTCTGGAAACACC.

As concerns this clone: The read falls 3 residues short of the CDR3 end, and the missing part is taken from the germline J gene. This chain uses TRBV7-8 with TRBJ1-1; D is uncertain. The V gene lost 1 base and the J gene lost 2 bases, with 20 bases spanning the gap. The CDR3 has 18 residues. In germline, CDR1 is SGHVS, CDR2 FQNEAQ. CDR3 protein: CASSLVAGGSFGNTEAFF. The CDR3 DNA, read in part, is TGTGCCAGCAGCTTAGTAGCGGGAGGAAGTTTTGGAAACACTGAA.

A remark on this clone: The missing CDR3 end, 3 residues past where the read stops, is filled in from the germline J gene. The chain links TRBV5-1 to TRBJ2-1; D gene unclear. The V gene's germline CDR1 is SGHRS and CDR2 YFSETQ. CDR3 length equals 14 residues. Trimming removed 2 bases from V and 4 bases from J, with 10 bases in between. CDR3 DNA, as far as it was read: TGCGCCAGCAGCTTAGCTCAAATATACAATGAG. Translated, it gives CASSLAQIYNE. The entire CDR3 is CASSLAQIYNEQFF.

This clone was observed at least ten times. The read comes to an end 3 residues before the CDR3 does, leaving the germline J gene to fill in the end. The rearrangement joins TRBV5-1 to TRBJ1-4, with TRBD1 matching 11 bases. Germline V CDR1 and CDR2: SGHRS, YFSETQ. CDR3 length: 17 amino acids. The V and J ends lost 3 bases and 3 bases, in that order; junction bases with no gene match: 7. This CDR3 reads CASSWGQGDGANEKLFF. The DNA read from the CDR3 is TGCGCCAGCAGCTGGGGACAGGGGGACGGGGCTAATGAAAAA.

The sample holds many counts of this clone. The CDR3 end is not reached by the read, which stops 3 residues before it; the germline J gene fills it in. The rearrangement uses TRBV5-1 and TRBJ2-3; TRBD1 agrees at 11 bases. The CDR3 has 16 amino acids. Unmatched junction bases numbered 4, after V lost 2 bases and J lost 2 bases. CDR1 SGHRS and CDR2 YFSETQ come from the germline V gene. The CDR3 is CASSLGQGAATDTQYF. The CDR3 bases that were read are TGCGCCAGCAGCTTAGGACAGGGGGCAGCCACAGATACG. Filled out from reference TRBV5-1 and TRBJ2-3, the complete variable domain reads KAGVTQTPRYLIKTRGQQVTLSCSPISGHRSVSWYQQTPGQGLQFLFEYFSETQRNKGNFPGRFSGRQFSNSRSEMNVSTLELGDSALYLCASSLGQGAATDTQYFGPGTRLTVL.

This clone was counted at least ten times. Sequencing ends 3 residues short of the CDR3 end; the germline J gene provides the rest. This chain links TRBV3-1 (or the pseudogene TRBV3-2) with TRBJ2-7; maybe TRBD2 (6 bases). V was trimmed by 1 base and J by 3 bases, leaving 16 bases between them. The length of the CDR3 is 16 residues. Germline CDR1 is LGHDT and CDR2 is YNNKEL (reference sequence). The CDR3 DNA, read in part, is TGTGCCAGCAGCCAAGCAAGCGGGTACGGCCTCTACGAG. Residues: CASSQASGYGLYE. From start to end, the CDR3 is CASSQASGYGLYEQYF.

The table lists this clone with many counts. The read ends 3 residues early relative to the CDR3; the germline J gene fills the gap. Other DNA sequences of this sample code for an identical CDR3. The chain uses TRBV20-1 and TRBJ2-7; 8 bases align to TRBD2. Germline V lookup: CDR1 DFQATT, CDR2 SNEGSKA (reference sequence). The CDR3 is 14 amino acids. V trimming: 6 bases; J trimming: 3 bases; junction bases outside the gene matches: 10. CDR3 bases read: TGCAGTGCGGGCGGACTCGCGGGGGGCTACGAG. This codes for CSAGGLAGGYE. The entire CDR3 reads CSAGGLAGGYEQYF.

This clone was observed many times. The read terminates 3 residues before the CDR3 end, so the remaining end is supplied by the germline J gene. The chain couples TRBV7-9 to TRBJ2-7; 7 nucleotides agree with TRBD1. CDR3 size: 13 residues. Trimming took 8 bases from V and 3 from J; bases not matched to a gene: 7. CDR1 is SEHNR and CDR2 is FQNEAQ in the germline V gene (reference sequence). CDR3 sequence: CASQTTGRYEQYF. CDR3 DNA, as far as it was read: TGTGCCAGCCAAACGACAGGGCGCTACGAG.